These 8 T cell receptor beta chains originate from one sample sequenced in a study of blood T cells in healthy people across ages (dated by TCRdb to the mid-2010s). Library prep was done by 5' RACE. The sequencing machine was an Illumina HiSeq 2500. A second PCR of about 6 to 11 cycles was run with a J-beta primer mix and a sample-barcoded 5' primer. The public sequencing data were trimmed at Q25 with fastp and processed into clonotypes with MiXCR by TCRdb, which kept only in-frame beta chains. Each record represents a unique CDR3 protein, reported with the most common genes and DNA among its rows. The sample table contains 1,300,000 or so distinct CDR3 sequences; only one count was recorded for approximately 59% of them. Roughly 7% of the sample is in the top ten clones. The sample comprised blood. The receptors were sampled from a man aged 18 to 30 in good health.

This chain joins TRBV3-1 and TRBJ2-3; D is uncertain. CDR3 length equals 16 residues. The V end lost 1 base, the J end lost 1 base, and 12 bases lay between the germline ends. Germline-derived CDR1 and CDR2 are LGHDT and YNNKEL (reference sequence). The CDR3 bases are TGTGCCAGCAGCCAAGCAACTGGCGGACGCACAGATACGCAGTATTTT. As protein: CASSQATGGRTDTQYF.

The V and J genes are TRBV5-5 and TRBJ2-7; 7 nucleotides agree with TRBD1. The CDR3 covers 15 residues. Trimming at V came to 2 bases and at J to 6 bases, leaving 11 bases not matched to a gene. Per the germline V gene, CDR1 is SGHKS and CDR2 is YYEKEE (reference sequence). CDR3 in amino acids: CASSFLYDRVGEQYF. The CDR3 DNA reads as TGTGCCAGCAGCTTCCTTTACGACAGGGTGGGCGAGCAGTACTTC.

The rearrangement links TRBV2 to TRBJ1-5, with unresolved D. V lost 0 bases to trimming and J lost 7 bases, with 4 bases between them. This CDR3 is 12 amino acids long. Germline values: CDR1 SNHLY, CDR2 FYNNEI. For the CDR3, the DNA is TGTGCCAGCAGTGAAGCTGGACAGCCCCAGCATTTT. It translates to CASSEAGQPQHF.

The sample holds a few counts of this clonotype. V usage is TRBV7-9 and J usage is TRBJ2-1, with no clear D. The CDR3 length is 14 residues. With 5 bases removed from V and 5 bases from J, the gap between germline ends came to 13 bases. Germline lookup yields CDR1 SEHNR and CDR2 FQNEAQ (reference sequence). The CDR3 DNA is TGTGCCAGCAGCGTACACATCCCCGACAATGAGCAGTTCTTC. Its protein is CASSVHIPDNEQFF.

V gene TRBV6-2 or TRBV6-3 combines with J gene TRBJ2-7; TRBD1 agrees at 7 bases. The CDR3 length is 16 residues. In germline, CDR1 is MNHEY, CDR2 SVGEGT. The V and J ends lost 6 bases and 0 bases, in that order; junction bases with no gene match: 11. CDR3 loop: CASRATGGTDSYEQYF. The CDR3 nucleotides read TGTGCCAGCAGGGCCACCGGTGGGACAGACTCCTACGAGCAGTACTTC.

This clonotype was seen only a few times. The chain employs TRBV6-6 and TRBJ2-7; 13 positions match TRBD2. In germline, CDR1 is MNHNY, CDR2 SVGAGI (reference sequence). This CDR3 comprises 17 residues. V lost 2 bases, J lost 2 bases, and 6 bases stayed unmatched. The CDR3 nucleotides read TGTGCCAGCAGTTACCTCCCGACTAGCGGGAGGACCTACGAGCAGTACTTC. Encoded protein: CASSYLPTSGRTYEQYF.

The rearrangement uses TRBV5-6 and TRBJ1-1; no clear D. V dropped 2 bases and J dropped 6 bases, with 11 bases sitting between them. This CDR3 spans 13 amino acids. CDR1 is SGHDT, CDR2 YYEEEE, per germline. The CDR3: CASSFSRKAEAFF. The CDR3 bases are TGTGCCAGCAGCTTTTCCAGGAAGGCTGAAGCTTTCTTT.

This clonotype was recorded a few times. The chain combines TRBV27 with TRBJ2-7; tentatively, D is TRBD2 (5 bases). The germline gives CDR1 MNHEY, CDR2 SMNVEV (reference sequence). Trimming left V 4 bases short and J 2 bases short, with 9 bases between. The CDR3 contains 13 residues. CDR3 in DNA: TGTGCCAGCAGTTACGGACTTGCCTACGAGCAGTACTTC. Translating gives CASSYGLAYEQYF.